This T cell receptor beta chain was sequenced for a study of cytomegalovirus exposure and HLA in healthy donors. Background on the study: In an earlier analysis, 90 million to 130 million unique TCR beta sequences were found from 150 million to 200 million T cells. Study-level points and caveats: The listing of fewer than 200 TCR beta chains classed them as cytomegalovirus-associated. Whilst most TCR sequences proved rare, a subset of public TCRs occurred across many donors.

The junction had 7 bases not matched to a gene; V was cut back by 5 bases and J by 2 bases. There are 16 residues in the CDR3. Germline V CDR1 and CDR2: PRHDT, FYEKMQ (reference sequence). Of note for this clone: The antigen is undetermined.

This PCR relied on a set of 60 Vbeta primers and 13 Jbeta primers. In the source study's methods: It was a later analysis that counted 83 million or so unique TCR beta chains, of which around 11 million were shared. Profiled with immunoSEQ multiplex PCR; TCRdb holds only in-frame clones, not every one. That table gives V, J and clone size, and the DNA gave D and trimming. The sample carries 150,000 or so clones, over 70% recorded once. The TCR sequence derives from a woman in her thirties or forties in good health and CMV-seropositive. The sequenced sample consisted of PBMCs. The rearrangement uses TRBV13 and TRBJ2-2, with 8 bases fitting TRBD2. CDR3 sequence (DNA): TGTGCCAGCAGCCTTACTAGCGGTCGTAACACCGGGGAGCTGTTTTTT. This encodes CASSLTSGRNTGELFF.